This T cell receptor beta chain was observed in a study of blood T cell repertoires in COVID-19. Study information: The origin of the acute and convalescent COVID-19 samples was the United States, Italy and Spain. Sources were T cells, B-cell-depleted T cells, or PBMCs; the material itself was cDNA or gDNA.

In this sample, this clone turned up once. As handled by the study authors: Reference gene primer amplification in the assay estimated nucleated cell counts. Here immunoSEQ multiplex PCR was the method, and the copy in TCRdb shows in-frame clones only, minus some. V and J calls plus clone size are reproduced from that table; the DNA served to infer D and trimming. Of approximately 350,000 clones in the sample, about 83% were seen once. V gave up 7 bases and J gave up 5 bases, with 14 bases separating them. The CDR3 loop spans 13 amino acids. This TCR was recovered from a man aged 25 to 40 with active or convalescent COVID-19. Sequenced sample: peripheral blood. The gene calls are TRBV12-3 or TRBV12-4 and TRBJ2-5; TRBD2 might be the D (5 bases). The CDR3 region is CASTRAGGETQYF. Written as DNA, the CDR3 is TGTGCCAGCACTCGGGCCGGCGGGGAGACCCAGTACTTC.